The next 12 T cell receptor beta chains were all read from a single sample in a study of synovial regulatory T cells in juvenile arthritis. Produced via immunoSEQ multiplex PCR; TCRdb's table is partial and in-frame only. The sample totals just under 10,000 clones. The sample was Treg cells from blood. Noted subset: remaining (HLA-DR-negative) circulating blood Treg cells. These receptors were obtained from a donor aged 2-35 years with juvenile idiopathic arthritis.

The V gene is TRBV7-9, the J gene TRBJ2-2; the TCRdb call, TRBD1, lacks DNA for checking. From germline, CDR1 is SEHNR and CDR2 FQNEAQ (reference sequence). The CDR3 has 15 residues. No DNA is recorded. The CDR3 sequence: CASSRQGLNTGELFF. The full variable domain, in which reference TRBV7-9 and TRBJ2-2 provide the parts outside the CDR3, is DTGVSQNPRHKITKRGQNVTFRCDPISEHNRLYWYRQTLGQGPEFLTYFQNEAQLEKSRLLSDRFSAERPKGSFSTLEIQRTEQGDSAMYLCASSRQGLNTGELFFGEGSRLTVL.

The CDR3 loop reads CASSLNRDQPQHF. The J gene is TRBJ1-5, the V gene TRBV4-2; there is no DNA to check the TCRdb D call of TRBD1. The germline V gene encodes CDR1 LGHNA and CDR2 YNFKEQ. This CDR3 spans 13 amino acids. No DNA sequence is on record.

The chain uses TRBV6-5 and TRBJ1-4. Germline CDR1 MNHEY, CDR2 SVGAGI. The CDR3 spans 15 residues. The protein alone is recorded here. CDR3 protein: CASSYHSGSGRRLFF.

The rearrangement uses TRBV2 and TRBJ2-7. The CDR3 spans 16 residues. The nucleotide record is missing. CDR1 and CDR2 from the germline V gene are SNHLY and FYNNEI. The CDR3 sequence is CASSGGRGRYSYEQYF.

The CDR3 here is CASSLVGEKLFF. The chain uses TRBV30 and TRBJ1-4. There are 12 residues in the CDR3. DNA is not on record. The germline CDR1 and CDR2 sequences are GTSNPN and SVGIG (reference sequence).

The chain recombines TRBV4-1 with TRBJ1-5. Germline V gene data show CDR1 as MGHRA and CDR2 as YSYEKL. The CDR3 is 12 residues long. No DNA sequence is on record. The CDR3 loop reads CASSQDRSPQHF.

CDR3 region: CASSLVGQGKYNEQFF. The rearrangement links TRBV5-6 to TRBJ2-1; TCRdb names TRBD1, which stays unverified in the absence of DNA. Germline V lookup: CDR1 SGHDT, CDR2 YYEEEE. CDR3 length: 16 amino acids. No DNA is given.

The chain carries TRBV5-4 and TRBJ1-2. Germline loops: CDR1 SGHNT, CDR2 YYREEE (reference sequence). The CDR3 loop spans 14 amino acids. No DNA accompanies this entry. CDR3 region: CASSMEGRHYGYTF. Combining the CDR3 with reference TRBV5-4 and TRBJ1-2 gives the whole variable domain ETGVTQSPTHLIKTRGQQVTLRCSSQSGHNTVSWYQQALGQGPQFIFQYYREEENGRGNFPPRFSGLQFPNYSSELNVNALELDDSALYLCASSMEGRHYGYTFGSGTRLTVV.

This sequence joins TRBV5-1 and TRBJ2-1; as DNA is missing, the TRBD1 call by TCRdb cannot be tested. The V gene's germline CDR1 is SGHRS and CDR2 YFSETQ. The CDR3 totals 14 residues. The DNA is unrecorded. The CDR3 loop is CASSFLRGKDEQFF.

The CDR3 is CASSLVSGKGDSPLHF. The gene calls are TRBV5-4 and TRBJ1-6; TCRdb's assignment of TRBD1 cannot be checked, as there is no DNA. This CDR3 comprises 16 residues. DNA is not recorded here. Germline V lookup: CDR1 SGHNT, CDR2 YYREEE (reference sequence).

The CDR3 sequence is CASSPLGNTIYF. The chain combines TRBV14 with TRBJ1-3. There are 12 residues in the CDR3. No DNA has been recorded. Germline values: CDR1 SGHDN, CDR2 FVKESK. Based on the CDR3 plus reference TRBV14 and TRBJ1-3, the full variable domain is EAGVTQFPSHSVIEKGQTVTLRCDPISGHDNLYWYRRVMGKEIKFLLHFVKESKQDESGMPNNRFLAERTGGTYSTLKVQPAELEDSGVYFCASSPLGNTIYFGEGSWLTVV.

The chain has TRBV5-6 and TRBJ2-7. The CDR3 contains 15 residues. No DNA accompanies this entry. Looked up from germline, CDR1 is SGHDT and CDR2 is YYEEEE. The CDR3 spells CASSLVGRASYEQYF.